The 22 T cell receptor beta chains presented below share a single source sample, sequenced in a study of cytomegalovirus exposure and HLA in healthy donors. The study ran its PCR with 60 Vbeta and 13 Jbeta primers. The protocol was immunoSEQ multiplex PCR, while the TCRdb copy is restricted to in-frame clones and leaves out a portion. The repertoire holds fewer than 300,000 clones, with about four fifths as singletons. The sequenced sample was PBMCs. These receptors all come from a girl aged 2-10 years in good health and CMV-seronegative.

The gene calls are TRBV29-1 and TRBJ2-3; 10 bases line up with TRBD2. CDR1 and CDR2 from the germline V gene are SQVTM and ANQGSEA. V trimming: 0 bases; J trimming: 5 bases; junction bases outside the gene matches: 5. The CDR3 length is 15 residues. In nucleotides, the CDR3 is TGCAGCGTTGAAGACCCAGCGGGGGGGCGAGATACGCAGTATTTT. This codes for CSVEDPAGGRDTQYF.

This clone has just one count. V gene TRBV19 combines with J gene TRBJ1-5, with D maybe TRBD1 (6 bases). Trimming pared 10 bases from V and 7 bases from J, leaving 14 bases between. CDR1 is LNHDA, CDR2 SQIVND, per germline (reference sequence). The length of the CDR3 is 12 residues. Here the CDR3 DNA reads TGTGCCATAGGGGCAGGGGACCAGCCCCAGCATTTT. Amino acids: CAIGAGDQPQHF.

This clone was seen more than once but under ten times. The chain has TRBV25-1 and TRBJ1-4; no definite D call. The ends were cut back, 3 bases at V and 0 bases at J, with 8 bases in the middle. CDR3 length: 15 amino acids. Germline lookup yields CDR1 MGHDK and CDR2 SYGVNS. CDR3 bases: TGTGCCAGCAGTGACCGAGTTGCAACTAATGAAAAACTGTTTTTT. Translating gives CASSDRVATNEKLFF.

The CDR3 loop is CASSSPGGTEEKLFF. Written as DNA, the CDR3 is TGTGCCAGCAGTTCCCCTGGGGGGACGGAAGAAAAACTGTTTTTT. The chain joins TRBV28 to TRBJ1-4; TRBD1 is a possible D gene (5 bases). The CDR3 length is 15 residues. CDR1 MDHEN and CDR2 SYDVKM come from the germline V gene. V shed 4 bases and J shed 8 bases, with 17 bases lying between them.

The rearrangement links TRBV9 to TRBJ2-7; the D gene is possibly TRBD2 (5 bases). CDR1 SGDLS and CDR2 YYNGEE come from the germline V gene. The CDR3 contains 15 residues. The V end lost 0 bases, the J end lost 3 bases, and 13 bases lay between the germline ends. CDR3 coding DNA: TGTGCCAGCAGCGTAGACCTTGCGGGCGACTACGAGCAGTACTTC. This sequence encodes CASSVDLAGDYEQYF.

This chain joins TRBV6-5 and TRBJ2-1; 9 nucleotides line up with TRBD1. Germline-derived CDR1 and CDR2 are MNHEY and SVGAGI. The CDR3 length is 15 residues. V gave up 2 bases and J gave up 6 bases; unmatched junction bases: 5. This CDR3 is CASSYGTGFSNEQFF. DNA of the CDR3: TGTGCCAGCAGTTACGGGACAGGGTTTAGCAATGAGCAGTTCTTC.

This clone was recorded only once. The chain uses TRBV6-4 and TRBJ1-1; D gene uncertain. The CDR3 contains 13 residues. V gave up 3 bases and J gave up 10 bases, with 15 bases separating them. CDR1 MRHNA and CDR2 SNTAGT come from the germline V gene. In DNA form, the CDR3 reads TGTGCCAGCAGTGAGGCCTCCGGACTAGGAGCTTTCTTT. Protein: CASSEASGLGAFF.

The chain is built from TRBV27 and TRBJ1-1, with D possibly TRBD1 on 5 matching bases. V lost 3 bases and J lost 4, with 12 bases in between. The CDR3 is 14 amino acids. Looked up from germline, CDR1 is MNHEY and CDR2 is SMNVEV (reference sequence). The DNA for the CDR3 is TGTGCCAGCAGTTTTAGGGGAGGGATCACTGAAGCTTTCTTT. Protein product: CASSFRGGITEAFF.

The chain employs TRBV27 and TRBJ2-3, with TRBD1 matching over 11 bases. CDR3 size: 20 residues. Germline V gives CDR1 MNHEY, CDR2 SMNVEV (reference sequence). V dropped 0 bases and J dropped 4; count of bases not matched to a gene: 15. In DNA, the CDR3 is TGTGCCAGCAGTTTATCCTCGGTGGGTTTAGGGACAGGGGGAGCAGATACGCAGTATTTT. It codes for CASSLSSVGLGTGGADTQYF.

The genes are TRBV2 and TRBJ1-6; no reliable D call. V was shortened by 2 bases and J by 10 bases, with 9 bases between the two germline ends. Germline loops: CDR1 SNHLY, CDR2 FYNNEI. This CDR3 region has 13 residues. The CDR3 loop is CASSEQLGSPLHF. The CDR3 DNA reads as TGTGCCAGCAGTGAACAGCTAGGCTCACCCCTCCACTTT.

V is TRBV28 and J is TRBJ2-7; D possibly corresponds to TRBD2 (5 bases). Germline loops: CDR1 MDHEN, CDR2 SYDVKM. The V end was cut by 6 bases, the J end by 4 bases, with 16 bases between. This CDR3 spans 14 amino acids. This chain's CDR3 is CASRTPGIIYEQYF. DNA of the CDR3: TGTGCCAGCAGAACCCCCGGGATCATTTACGAGCAGTACTTC.

The chain links TRBV2 to TRBJ2-3, with 9 bases lining up with TRBD2. The germline V gene encodes CDR1 SNHLY and CDR2 FYNNEI. The V gene end was trimmed by 5 bases and the J gene end by 2 bases; junction bases not matched to a gene: 2. CDR3 length: 14 residues. This chain's CDR3 is CASSRLAVTDTQYF. The DNA for the CDR3 is TGTGCCAGCAGTCGACTAGCGGTCACAGATACGCAGTATTTT.

The chain recombines TRBV9 with TRBJ2-7; D ambiguous. CDR1 and CDR2 (germline): SGDLS, YYNGEE. This CDR3 has 12 residues. V gave up 0 bases and J gave up 6 bases, with 7 bases separating them. The CDR3 here is CASSVGLSEQYF. CDR3 coding DNA: TGTGCCAGCAGCGTAGGGCTCAGCGAGCAGTACTTC.

In the case of this clone: A junction end diverges from the germline sequence, so it may reflect a read error. V and J are TRBV7-9 and TRBJ1-2; no firm D call. This CDR3 is built from 11 residues. CDR1 and CDR2 from the germline V gene are SEHNR and FQNEAQ (reference sequence). CDR3 DNA: TGTTCCAGCAGCCTCCACTATGGCTACACCTTC. Protein product: CSSSLHYGYTF.

The chain joins TRBV9 to TRBJ2-1, with 12 bases aligning to TRBD2. Germline CDR1 and CDR2: SGDLS and YYNGEE. V gave up 4 bases and J gave up 8 bases; unmatched junction bases: 4. The CDR3 consists of 14 residues. The CDR3 sequence is CASSLRTSGDEQFF. CDR3 nucleotide sequence: TGTGCCAGCAGCCTTCGGACTAGCGGGGATGAGCAGTTCTTC.

The DNA of the CDR3 is TGCGCCAGCAGACCGGTGTGGGAGAGCAATCAGCCCCAGCATTTT. As protein: CASRPVWESNQPQHF. The V and J genes are TRBV4-1 and TRBJ1-5; no clear D. Germline values: CDR1 MGHRA, CDR2 YSYEKL. This CDR3 region has 15 residues. V was pared by 6 bases and J by 1 base, with 13 bases between.

CDR3 in DNA: TGTGCCACCAGCACCACCGGGACAGGATATCAGCCCCAGCATTTT. This translates into CATSTTGTGYQPQHF. J is TRBJ1-5 and V is TRBV15, with 8 bases lining up with TRBD1. Per the germline V gene, CDR1 is LNHNV and CDR2 is YYDKDF (reference sequence). V dropped 4 bases and J dropped 5; count of bases not matched to a gene: 7. This CDR3 region has 15 residues.

This clone was detected only once. V and J are TRBV7-9 and TRBJ2-1, with 12 bases matching TRBD2. The CDR3 consists of 16 residues. The junction had 5 bases not matched to a gene; V was cut back by 3 bases and J by 5 bases. In germline, CDR1 is SEHNR, CDR2 FQNEAQ (reference sequence). The CDR3 region is CASSFRTSGIHNEQFF. Written as DNA, the CDR3 is TGTGCCAGCAGCTTTCGGACTAGCGGGATTCACAATGAGCAGTTCTTC.

J is TRBJ2-7 and V is TRBV7-8, with 16 bases fitting TRBD2. Germline loops: CDR1 SGHVS, CDR2 FQNEAQ. There are 17 residues in the CDR3. Trimming took 2 bases from V and 6 from J; bases not matched to a gene: 7. CDR3: CASSLRGTSGGVFEQYF. CDR3 coding DNA: TGTGCCAGCAGCTTACGCGGGACTAGCGGGGGGGTTTTCGAGCAGTACTTC.

This chain uses TRBV11-2 with TRBJ2-6; 12 nucleotides align to TRBD2. Trimming took 5 bases from V and 2 from J; bases not matched to a gene: 4. There are 17 residues in the CDR3. The germline CDR1 and CDR2 sequences are SGHAT and FQNNGV. The DNA of the CDR3 is TGTGCCAGCAGCCCCAGGACTAGCGGGGCTGGGGCCAACGTCCTGACTTTC. It codes for CASSPRTSGAGANVLTF.

The CDR3 region has the DNA TGTGCCAGCTACGGGGCAGGGGATTACAATGAGCAGTTCTTC. This encodes CASYGAGDYNEQFF. V is TRBV28 and J is TRBJ2-1; D possibly corresponds to TRBD1 (6 bases). The CDR3 covers 14 residues. V gave up 8 bases and J gave up 4 bases, with 15 bases separating them. Germline CDR1 is MDHEN and CDR2 is SYDVKM.

V is TRBV27 and J is TRBJ2-1, with TRBD2 identical over 7 bases. The germline CDR1 and CDR2 sequences are MNHEY and SMNVEV (reference sequence). Germline trimming cut 3 bases from V and 9 bases from J; bases unmatched to any gene: 8. The CDR3 spans 14 residues. CDR3 nucleotide sequence: TGTGCCAGCAGTTTTGGGGGGGTTAAGGGTGAGCAGTTCTTC. Translating it yields CASSFGGVKGEQFF.